Listed here are 4 T cell receptor beta chains from one sample, sequenced in a study of T cells in Graves' hyperthyroidism and ophthalmopathy. Amplified regions were TCR beta CDR3 sequences from RNA transcripts. RT-PCR in the first round (using the HTBI primer set) targeted the TCR CDR3. TCRdb redid the calling of the multiplex PCR reads with MiXCR, one entry per CDR3 protein. The sample has 300,000 to 400,000 distinct CDR3 sequences, approximately 22% seen once. Sequenced material: blood. The receptor set was obtained from a woman between 50 and 59 years old with Graves' hyperthyroidism.

This sequence joins TRBV7-3 and TRBJ1-2; 9 positions agree with TRBD1. The trim removed 5 bases at V and 4 bases at J, leaving 14 bases unmatched. CDR1 and CDR2 (germline): SGHTA, FQGTGA. The CDR3 consists of 17 residues. CDR3 region: CASSLGTGSLGGYGYTF. CDR3 nucleotides: TGTGCCAGCAGCCTCGGGACAGGGTCCCTGGGAGGCTATGGCTACACCTTC.

This clonotype showed up many times. The genes are TRBV7-9 and TRBJ1-2; D perhaps matches TRBD1 (5 bases). The CDR3 covers 12 residues. From germline, CDR1 is SEHNR and CDR2 FQNEAQ (reference sequence). Trimming stripped 3 bases from V and 8 bases from J, with 10 bases between. The CDR3 loop reads CASSLVRGGYTF. CDR3 bases: TGTGCCAGCAGCTTGGTTAGGGGAGGCTACACCTTC.

The sample holds many counts of this clonotype. V gene TRBV28 combines with J gene TRBJ1-1; weak D call: TRBD1 (6 bases). The CDR3 runs 14 residues. V was trimmed by 6 bases and J by 1 base, leaving 12 bases between them. Germline V gene sequence: CDR1 MDHEN, CDR2 SYDVKM. The CDR3 nucleotides are TGTGCCAGCAGAATGGGGGGCAGGAACACTGAAGCTTTCTTT. Its protein is CASRMGGRNTEAFF.

This clonotype was seen at least ten times. The gene calls are TRBV5-1 and TRBJ2-7, with TRBD2 matching over 7 bases. V was pared by 2 bases and J by 6 bases, with 5 bases of the junction left unmatched. Germline lookup yields CDR1 SGHRS and CDR2 YFSETQ. The length of the CDR3 is 13 residues. The chain's CDR3 is CASSLAGFSEQYF. CDR3 nucleotides: TGCGCCAGCAGCTTAGCGGGGTTTAGCGAGCAGTACTTC.